The 29 T cell receptor beta chains reported below all come from one sample, sequenced in a study of control samples from healthy donors and cancer patients. Only in-frame clones appear in the TCRdb table, and some are missing; sequencing was by immunoSEQ multiplex PCR. The sample includes some 45,000 clones, 91% of them seen just once. Sequenced sample: PBMCs. The receptors derive from a woman aged 40 to 55 with head and neck cancer.

The rearrangement joins TRBV19 to TRBJ1-5; 9 nucleotides match TRBD1. CDR1 and CDR2 (germline): LNHDA, SQIVND (reference sequence). The trim removed 5 bases at V and 5 bases at J, leaving 4 bases unmatched. The CDR3 consists of 14 residues. The CDR3 DNA reads TGTGCCAGTAGTCTACAGGGGGCGGATCAGCCCCAGCATTTT. Protein: CASSLQGADQPQHF.

Points on this clone: It is unclear where the CDR3 begins or ends on the DNA, so no DNA is shown, and the CDR3 is as TCRdb lists it. The V and J genes are TRBV27 and TRBJ2-1; the table calls TRBD2, which could not be checked here. Germline values: CDR1 MNHEY, CDR2 SMNVEV (reference sequence). The CDR3 length is 15 residues, termini included. The CDR3 loop is CASSSSGGAYNEQFF.

The genes are TRBV11-3 and TRBJ2-3; 7 bases are shared with TRBD1. Germline V CDR1 and CDR2: SGHNT, YENEEA. CDR3 length equals 12 residues. V lost 5 bases to trimming and J lost 9 bases; unmatched junction nucleotides: 5. CDR3 in DNA: TGTGCCAGCAGCCAAGACAGGGTGACGCAGTATTTT. Amino acids: CASSQDRVTQYF. Combining the CDR3 with reference TRBV11-3 and TRBJ2-3 gives the whole variable domain EAGVVQSPRYKIIEKKQPVAFWCNPISGHNTLYWYLQNLGQGPELLIRYENEEAVDDSQLPKDRFSAERLKGVDSTLKIQPAELGDSAVYLCASSQDRVTQYFGPGTRLTVL.

The V gene is TRBV27, the J gene TRBJ2-3; 9 nucleotides align to TRBD2. CDR3 length: 16 amino acids. Per germline, CDR1 MNHEY and CDR2 SMNVEV (reference sequence). V was pared by 1 base and J by 1 base, with 3 bases of the junction left unmatched. Here the CDR3 DNA reads TGTGCCAGCAGTTTATTAGCGGGGGTCGGCACAGATACGCAGTATTTT. It translates to CASSLLAGVGTDTQYF.

The chain is built from TRBV2 and TRBJ2-5; TRBD2 aligns across 9 bases. The J segment lost 5 bases and the V segment lost 7 bases, leaving 8 bases of the junction unmatched. CDR3 length: 14 amino acids. Germline CDR1 SNHLY, CDR2 FYNNEI. The chain's CDR3 is CASTRASGIETQYF. CDR3 in DNA: TGTGCCAGCACCAGGGCTAGCGGGATCGAGACCCAGTACTTC.

V is TRBV28 and J is TRBJ1-2; D is uncertain. This CDR3 is 13 amino acids long. V lost 2 bases, J lost 3 bases, and 7 bases lay in between. Germline assignment: CDR1 MDHEN and CDR2 SYDVKM. CDR3 DNA sequence: TGTGCCAGCAGTTTAAGAAAATACTATGGCTACACCTTC. Translating gives CASSLRKYYGYTF.

The CDR3 spells CAINPGQGRGLPYNEQFF. CDR3 sequence (DNA): TGTGCCATCAACCCGGGACAGGGACGGGGACTACCCTACAATGAGCAGTTCTTC. The chain couples TRBV10-3 to TRBJ2-1, with TRBD1 identical over 9 bases. The CDR3 runs 18 residues. The V segment lost 7 bases and the J segment 2 bases; nucleotides outside the gene matches: 15. CDR1 and CDR2 (germline): ENHRY, SYGVKD.

This clone was counted a single time. This chain links TRBV23-1 with TRBJ1-5; 8 nucleotides line up with TRBD1. TRBV23-1 is classed as an ORF, of uncertain function. With V trimmed by 0 bases and J by 9 bases, 10 bases remained unmatched. The CDR3 loop spans 16 amino acids. CDR3 protein: CASSQSDRASWGPQHF. DNA for the CDR3: TGCGCCAGCAGTCAATCGGACAGGGCCTCGTGGGGGCCCCAGCATTTT.

The CDR3 sequence is CASSQPGHIQATGEKLFF. As DNA, the CDR3 is TGTGCCAGCAGCCAGCCAGGCCACATCCAAGCAACCGGGGAAAAACTGTTTTTT. The chain is built from TRBV3-1 (or the pseudogene TRBV3-2) and TRBJ1-4; D is unresolved. Trimming removed 3 bases at V and 8 bases at J, with 25 bases between. In germline, CDR1 is LGHDT, CDR2 YNNKEL (reference sequence). The CDR3 spans 18 residues.

The genes are TRBV28 and TRBJ1-5, with D perhaps TRBD1 (5 bases). The CDR3 is 17 amino acids. Trimming shortened V by 6 bases and J by 7 bases, and 25 bases separated the two germline ends. Germline assignment: CDR1 MDHEN and CDR2 SYDVKM. For the CDR3, the DNA is TGTGCCAGCAGCCGGACCCGGGACTTCAACATAAGACAGCCCCAGCATTTT. It is translated as CASSRTRDFNIRQPQHF. Full variable domain (remainder filled in from reference TRBV28 and TRBJ1-5): DVKVTQSSRYLVKRTGEKVFLECVQDMDHENMFWYRQDPGLGLRLIYFSYDVKMKEKGDIPEGYSVSREKKERFSLILESASTNQTSMYLCASSRTRDFNIRQPQHFGDGTRLSIL.

V gene TRBV18 combines with J gene TRBJ2-2; TRBD1 is a possible D gene (5 bases). The CDR3 runs to 15 residues. V lost 2 bases and J 1 base, leaving 8 bases between the germline ends. Germline CDR1 is KGHSH and CDR2 is LQKENI. DNA for the CDR3: TGTGCCAGCTCACCAGGGCAGGGGAACACCGGGGAGCTGTTTTTT. Translated: CASSPGQGNTGELFF.

The chain links TRBV10-3 to TRBJ2-7; 11 nucleotides agree with TRBD2. This CDR3 has 14 amino acids. The J segment lost 3 bases and the V segment lost 5 bases, leaving 3 bases of the junction unmatched. Germline CDR1 ENHRY, CDR2 SYGVKD. Here the CDR3 reads CAISTGTSGYEQYF. CDR3 nucleotide sequence: TGTGCCATCAGTACCGGGACTAGCGGCTACGAGCAGTACTTC.

V is TRBV6-5 and J is TRBJ2-7; D gene unclear. V was pared by 5 bases and J by 2 bases, with 4 bases between. Germline values: CDR1 MNHEY, CDR2 SVGAGI. The CDR3 totals 11 residues. The chain's CDR3 is CASSRTYEQYF. As DNA, the CDR3 is TGTGCCAGCAGTAGAACCTACGAGCAGTACTTC.

This clone appeared once. The chain employs TRBV7-2 and TRBJ2-5, with 9 bases lining up with TRBD2. The CDR3 spans 16 residues. After removal of 3 bases from V and 0 bases from J, the junction contained 5 bases not matched to a gene. From germline, CDR1 is SGHTA and CDR2 FQGNSA. CDR3 in amino acids: CASSFPRGGNQETQYF. CDR3 bases: TGTGCCAGCAGCTTCCCGCGGGGGGGGAACCAAGAGACCCAGTACTTC.

The chain recombines TRBV5-4 with TRBJ2-1; 12 nucleotides agree with TRBD2. J gave up 5 bases and V 4 bases, and 4 bases lay outside the gene matches. Per germline, CDR1 SGHNT and CDR2 YYREEE (reference sequence). CDR3 length equals 15 residues. The CDR3, as DNA: TGTGCCAGCAGCGAACTAGCGGGGGGCAACAATGAGCAGTTCTTC. Translation: CASSELAGGNNEQFF.

The V and J genes are TRBV6-5 and TRBJ1-1; D ambiguous. The length of the CDR3 is 15 residues. Germline CDR1 and CDR2: MNHEY and SVGAGI. V was shortened by 7 bases and J by 1 base, with 16 bases between the two germline ends. As DNA, the CDR3 is TGTGCCAGCATAATTGTCTGGGGTTCGAACACTGAAGCTTTCTTT. Its translation: CASIIVWGSNTEAFF.

This rearrangement joins TRBV4-1 to TRBJ2-7, with D perhaps TRBD1 (5 bases). Germline assignment: CDR1 MGHRA and CDR2 YSYEKL. CDR3 length: 15 amino acids. Trimming shortened V by 4 bases and J by 2 bases, and 15 bases separated the two germline ends. CDR3 DNA sequence: TGCGCCAGCAGCCCCCAGGGAAAGGGTGCCTACGAGCAGTACTTC. Its protein is CASSPQGKGAYEQYF.

This clone has a single count. The V call is TRBV13, the J call TRBJ1-4; no clear D. This CDR3 comprises 15 residues. V lost 1 base and J 2 bases, leaving 8 bases between the germline ends. Germline CDR1 PRHDT, CDR2 FYEKMQ (reference sequence). The CDR3, as DNA: TGTGCCAGCAGCTTAGCCGGCCGGACTAATGAAAAACTGTTTTTT. Encoded protein: CASSLAGRTNEKLFF.

Sample share makes this clone medium-sized. The CDR3 DNA is TGTGCCAGCAGCTTAGGAGATCGACAGTTCCAAGAGACCCAGTACTTC. Translated: CASSLGDRQFQETQYF. The chain combines TRBV7-2 with TRBJ2-5; possibly TRBD1 for D (5 bases). Trimming pared 1 base from V and 1 base from J, leaving 13 bases between. The CDR3 covers 16 residues. Per germline, CDR1 SGHTA and CDR2 FQGNSA. The entire variable domain, with the rest obtained from reference TRBV7-2 and TRBJ2-5, is as follows: GAGVSQSPSNKVTEKGKDVELRCDPISGHTALYWYRQSLGQGLEFLIYFQGNSAPDKSGLPSDRFSAERTGGSVSTLTIQRTQQEDSAVYLCASSLGDRQFQETQYFGPGTRLLVL.

This chain connects TRBV5-6 to TRBJ1-2; 8 bases map to TRBD1. V shed 4 bases, J shed 4 bases, and the junction held 6 bases outside the gene matches. The CDR3 length is 14 residues. Per germline, CDR1 SGHDT and CDR2 YYEEEE. CDR3: CASSPTGDIYGYTF. Here the CDR3 DNA reads TGTGCCAGCAGCCCGACAGGGGATATCTATGGCTACACCTTC.

The CDR3 DNA is TGTGCCAGCAGTTTATCGACCGGGACAGCCGGTAGATCCTATAATTCACCCCTCCACTTT. This encodes CASSLSTGTAGRSYNSPLHF. This sequence joins TRBV27 and TRBJ1-6; 7 nucleotides align to TRBD1. The CDR3 covers 20 residues. V lost 0 bases to trimming and J lost 1 base; unmatched junction nucleotides: 12. Per germline, CDR1 MNHEY and CDR2 SMNVEV (reference sequence).

The chain combines TRBV6-5 with TRBJ1-3; D perhaps matches TRBD1 (5 bases). CDR3 size: 14 residues. Trimming took 6 bases from V and 0 from J, leaving 9 bases between them. The germline CDR1 and CDR2 sequences are MNHEY and SVGAGI. The CDR3: CASRTGYSGNTIYF. In DNA form, the CDR3 reads TGTGCCAGCAGAACAGGTTACTCTGGAAACACCATATATTTT.

The count of this clone is one. The rearrangement links TRBV3-1 (or the pseudogene TRBV3-2) to TRBJ1-2; D ambiguous. The CDR3 runs 13 residues. Germline V gives CDR1 LGHDT, CDR2 YNNKEL (reference sequence). V gave up 1 base and J gave up 10 bases, with 13 bases separating them. The CDR3 spells CASSQVPTANYTF. The CDR3 DNA follows: TGTGCCAGCAGCCAAGTTCCAACAGCAAACTACACCTTC.

The table lists this clone with a few counts. This chain's CDR3 is CASSSLPGRGGAYEQFF. The CDR3 DNA reads TGTGCCAGCAGCTCACTCCCCGGGCGGGGGGGCGCCTATGAGCAGTTCTTC. The chain has TRBV7-9 and TRBJ2-1; TRBD2 agrees at 9 bases. The CDR3 covers 17 residues. Losses at the gene ends were 4 bases for V and 8 bases for J; bases not matched to a gene: 15. Germline CDR1 is SEHNR and CDR2 is FQNEAQ (reference sequence).

The chain couples TRBV5-4 to TRBJ2-3, with 12 bases identical to TRBD2. Unmatched junction bases numbered 2, after V lost 0 bases and J lost 3 bases. The CDR3 is 16 amino acids. Germline CDR1 SGHNT, CDR2 YYREEE (reference sequence). The CDR3 bases are TGTGCCAGCAGCTTGGCTAGCGGGGGGGCGACAGATACGCAGTATTTT. It is translated as CASSLASGGATDTQYF. The full variable domain, with the rest looked up from reference TRBV5-4 and TRBJ2-3, is ETGVTQSPTHLIKTRGQQVTLRCSSQSGHNTVSWYQQALGQGPQFIFQYYREEENGRGNFPPRFSGLQFPNYSSELNVNALELDDSALYLCASSLASGGATDTQYFGPGTRLTVL.

The chain joins TRBV30 to TRBJ1-1; the D is unclear. Germline V lookup: CDR1 GTSNPN, CDR2 SVGIG (reference sequence). The germline V and J ends were trimmed by 3 bases and 7 bases, with 9 bases remaining between them. The CDR3 is 11 amino acids. CDR3 in DNA: TGTGCCTGGAGAGCGGGGTTTGAAGCTTTCTTT. Translated, it gives CAWRAGFEAFF.

This clone appeared a single time. This chain connects TRBV19 to TRBJ2-7; 7 bases map to TRBD2. The CDR3 length is 14 residues. The ends lost 1 base at V and 5 bases at J; junction bases unmatched: 5. Germline values: CDR1 LNHDA, CDR2 SQIVND (reference sequence). CDR3 bases: TGTGCCAGTAGTATAGGTCCCGGGGGGAACGAGCAGTACTTC. Translation: CASSIGPGGNEQYF.

The J gene is TRBJ1-6, the V gene TRBV6-6, with 7 bases matching TRBD1. Germline trimming cut 5 bases from V and 2 bases from J; bases unmatched to any gene: 21. CDR1 is MNHNY and CDR2 is SVGAGI in the germline V gene (reference sequence). The CDR3 spans 21 residues. CDR3 DNA sequence: TGTGCCAGCAGTCGGGGGAGACGATGGGACAGACAAACCCCCTATAATTCACCCCTCCACTTT. This sequence encodes CASSRGRRWDRQTPYNSPLHF.

The V call is TRBV28, the J call TRBJ2-5; unclear D gene. This CDR3 comprises 14 residues. V was clipped by 5 bases and J by 3 bases, with 13 bases between them. Germline V gene lookup returns CDR1 MDHEN and CDR2 SYDVKM. The CDR3 spells CASSPFTTKETQYF. CDR3 sequence (DNA): TGTGCCAGCAGTCCTTTCACCACAAAAGAGACCCAGTACTTC.